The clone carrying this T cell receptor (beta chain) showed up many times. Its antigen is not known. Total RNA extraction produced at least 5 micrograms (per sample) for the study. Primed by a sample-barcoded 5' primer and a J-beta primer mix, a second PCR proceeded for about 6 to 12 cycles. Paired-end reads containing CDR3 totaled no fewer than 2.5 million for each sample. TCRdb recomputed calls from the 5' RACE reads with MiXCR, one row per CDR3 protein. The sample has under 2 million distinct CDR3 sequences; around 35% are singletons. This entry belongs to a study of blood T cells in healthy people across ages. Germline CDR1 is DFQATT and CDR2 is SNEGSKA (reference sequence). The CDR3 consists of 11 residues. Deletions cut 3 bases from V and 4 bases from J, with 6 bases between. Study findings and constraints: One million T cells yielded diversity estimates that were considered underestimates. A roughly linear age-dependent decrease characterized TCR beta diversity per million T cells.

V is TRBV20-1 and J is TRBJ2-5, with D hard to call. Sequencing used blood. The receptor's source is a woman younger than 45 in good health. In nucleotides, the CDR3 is TGCAGTGCTAGGGACCGAGAGACCCAGTACTTC. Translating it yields CSARDRETQYF.